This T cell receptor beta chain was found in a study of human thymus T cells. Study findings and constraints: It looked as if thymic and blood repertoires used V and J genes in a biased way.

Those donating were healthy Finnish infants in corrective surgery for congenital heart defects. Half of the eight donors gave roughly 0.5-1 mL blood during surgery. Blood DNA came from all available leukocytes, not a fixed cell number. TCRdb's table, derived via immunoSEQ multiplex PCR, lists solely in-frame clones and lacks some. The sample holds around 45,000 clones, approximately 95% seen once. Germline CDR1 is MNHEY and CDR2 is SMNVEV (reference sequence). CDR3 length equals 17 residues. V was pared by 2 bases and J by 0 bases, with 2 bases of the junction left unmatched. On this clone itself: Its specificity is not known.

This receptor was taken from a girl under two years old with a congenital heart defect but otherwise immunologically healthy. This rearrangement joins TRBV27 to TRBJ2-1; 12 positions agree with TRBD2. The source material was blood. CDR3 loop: CASSLTSGRNSYNEQFF. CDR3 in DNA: TGTGCCAGCAGTTTAACTAGCGGGAGGAACTCCTACAATGAGCAGTTCTTC.